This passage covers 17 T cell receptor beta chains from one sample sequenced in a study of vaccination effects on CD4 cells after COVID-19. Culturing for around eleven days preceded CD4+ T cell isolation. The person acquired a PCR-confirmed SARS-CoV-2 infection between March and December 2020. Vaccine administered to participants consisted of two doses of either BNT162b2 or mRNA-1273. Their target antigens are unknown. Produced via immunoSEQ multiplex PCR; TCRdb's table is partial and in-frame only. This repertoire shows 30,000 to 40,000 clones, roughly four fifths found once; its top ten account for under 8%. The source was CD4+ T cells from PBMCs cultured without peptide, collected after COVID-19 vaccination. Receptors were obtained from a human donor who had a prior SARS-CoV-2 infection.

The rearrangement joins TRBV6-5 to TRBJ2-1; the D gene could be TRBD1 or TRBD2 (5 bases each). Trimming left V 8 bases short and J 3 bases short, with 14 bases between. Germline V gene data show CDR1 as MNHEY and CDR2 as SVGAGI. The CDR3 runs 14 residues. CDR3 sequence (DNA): TGTGCCAGCCTGGGGACGACGTTCTACAATGAGCAGTTCTTC. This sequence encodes CASLGTTFYNEQFF.

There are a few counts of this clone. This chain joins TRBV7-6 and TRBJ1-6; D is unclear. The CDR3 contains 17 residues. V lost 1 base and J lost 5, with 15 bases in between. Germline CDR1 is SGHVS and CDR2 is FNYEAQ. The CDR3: CASSLGEHHDDNSPLHF. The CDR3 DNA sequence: TGTGCCAGCAGCTTAGGGGAACACCACGACGATAATTCACCCCTCCACTTT.

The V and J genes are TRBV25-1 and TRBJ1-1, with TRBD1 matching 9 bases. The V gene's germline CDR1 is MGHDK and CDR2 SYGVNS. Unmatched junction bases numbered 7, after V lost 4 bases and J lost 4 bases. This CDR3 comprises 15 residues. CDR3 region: CASSGIGQGSTEAFF. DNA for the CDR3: TGTGCCAGCAGTGGTATCGGACAGGGGAGCACTGAAGCTTTCTTT.

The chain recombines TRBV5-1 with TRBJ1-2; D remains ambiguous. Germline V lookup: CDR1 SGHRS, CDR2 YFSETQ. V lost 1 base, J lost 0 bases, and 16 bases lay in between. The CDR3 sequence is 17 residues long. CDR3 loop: CASSLLRPRSANYGYTF. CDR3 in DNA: TGCGCCAGCAGCTTGCTTCGGCCCCGCAGTGCTAACTATGGCTACACCTTC.

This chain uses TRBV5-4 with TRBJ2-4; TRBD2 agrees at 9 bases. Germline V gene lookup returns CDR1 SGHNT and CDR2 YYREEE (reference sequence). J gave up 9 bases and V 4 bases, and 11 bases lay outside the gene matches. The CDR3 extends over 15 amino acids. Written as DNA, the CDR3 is TGTGCCAGCAGCCAAATTTCTAGCGGGAAGTCCATTCAGTACTTC. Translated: CASSQISSGKSIQYF.

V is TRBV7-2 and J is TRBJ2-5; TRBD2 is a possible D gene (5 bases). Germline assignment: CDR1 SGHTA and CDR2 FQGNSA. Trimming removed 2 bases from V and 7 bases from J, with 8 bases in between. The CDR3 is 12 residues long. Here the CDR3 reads CASSLQEGTQYF. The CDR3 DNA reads TGTGCCAGCAGCTTACAAGAGGGGACCCAGTACTTC.

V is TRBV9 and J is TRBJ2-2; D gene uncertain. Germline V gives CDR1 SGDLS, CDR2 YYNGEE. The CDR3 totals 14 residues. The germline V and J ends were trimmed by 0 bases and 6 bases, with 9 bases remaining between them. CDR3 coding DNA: TGTGCCAGCAGCGTAGGGAATTGGGCCGGGGAGCTGTTTTTT. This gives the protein CASSVGNWAGELFF.

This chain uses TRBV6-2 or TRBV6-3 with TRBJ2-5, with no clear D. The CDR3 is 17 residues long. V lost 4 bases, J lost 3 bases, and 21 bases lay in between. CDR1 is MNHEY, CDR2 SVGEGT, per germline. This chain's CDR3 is CASSSGFGRIFEETQYF. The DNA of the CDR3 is TGTGCCAGCAGTTCAGGTTTTGGCAGGATCTTTGAAGAGACCCAGTACTTC.

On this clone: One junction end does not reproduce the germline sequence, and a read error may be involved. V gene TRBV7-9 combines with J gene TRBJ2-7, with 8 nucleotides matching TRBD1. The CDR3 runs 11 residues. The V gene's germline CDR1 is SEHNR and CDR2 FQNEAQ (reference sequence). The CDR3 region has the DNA TGTGCCAGCAGCCCAGAGGACAGGGACCACTTC. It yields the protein CASSPEDRDHF.

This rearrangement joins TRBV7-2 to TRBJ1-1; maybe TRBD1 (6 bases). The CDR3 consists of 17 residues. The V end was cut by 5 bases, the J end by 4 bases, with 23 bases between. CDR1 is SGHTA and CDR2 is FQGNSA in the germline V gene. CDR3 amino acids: CASSPGGGRGWGTEAFF. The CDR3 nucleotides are TGTGCCAGCAGCCCGGGGGGCGGGAGGGGTTGGGGCACTGAAGCTTTCTTT.

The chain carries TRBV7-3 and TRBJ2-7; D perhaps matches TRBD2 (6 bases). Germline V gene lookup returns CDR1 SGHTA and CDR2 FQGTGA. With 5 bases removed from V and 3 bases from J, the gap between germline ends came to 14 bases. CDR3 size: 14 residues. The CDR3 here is CASSPGRGNYEQYF. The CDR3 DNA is TGTGCCAGCAGCCCAGGGCGCGGGAACTACGAGCAGTACTTC.

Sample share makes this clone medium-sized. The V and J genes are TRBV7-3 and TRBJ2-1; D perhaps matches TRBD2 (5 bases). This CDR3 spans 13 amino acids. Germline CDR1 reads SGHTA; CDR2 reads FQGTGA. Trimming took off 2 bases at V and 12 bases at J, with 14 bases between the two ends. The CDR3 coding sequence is TGTGCCAGCAGCTTAGCCGGACTTACCCGGCAGTTCTTC. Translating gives CASSLAGLTRQFF.

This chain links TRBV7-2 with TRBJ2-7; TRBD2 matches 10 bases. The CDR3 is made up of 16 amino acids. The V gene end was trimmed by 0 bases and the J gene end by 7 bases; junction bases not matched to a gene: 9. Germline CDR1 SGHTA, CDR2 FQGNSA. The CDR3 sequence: CASSLALLAGAPEQYF. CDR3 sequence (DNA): TGTGCCAGCAGCTTAGCGCTTCTAGCGGGGGCGCCGGAGCAGTACTTC.

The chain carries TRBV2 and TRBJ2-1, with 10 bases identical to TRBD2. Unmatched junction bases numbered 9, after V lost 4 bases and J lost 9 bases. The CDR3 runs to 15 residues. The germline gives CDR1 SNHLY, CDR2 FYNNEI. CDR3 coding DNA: TGTGCCAGCAGTGCTGTCCTAGCGGGAGAACTTGAGCAGTTCTTC. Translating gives CASSAVLAGELEQFF.

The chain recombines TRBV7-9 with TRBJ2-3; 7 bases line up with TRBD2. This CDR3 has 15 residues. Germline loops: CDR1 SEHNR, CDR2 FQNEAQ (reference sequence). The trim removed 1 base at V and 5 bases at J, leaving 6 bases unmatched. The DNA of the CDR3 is TGTGCCAGCAGCTTAGTCGGCGGGAGACTAGATACGCAGTATTTT. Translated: CASSLVGGRLDTQYF.

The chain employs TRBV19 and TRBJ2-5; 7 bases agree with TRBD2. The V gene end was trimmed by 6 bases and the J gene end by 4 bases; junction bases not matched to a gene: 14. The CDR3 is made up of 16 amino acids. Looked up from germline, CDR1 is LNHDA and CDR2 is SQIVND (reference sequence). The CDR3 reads CASSARISREGETQYF. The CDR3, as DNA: TGTGCCAGTAGCGCCCGAATCTCGAGGGAGGGAGAGACCCAGTACTTC.

The CDR3 DNA sequence: TGCGCCAGCAGCTTGGCGACTAGCGGCTACAATGAGCAGTTCTTC. Protein: CASSLATSGYNEQFF. The rearrangement links TRBV5-1 to TRBJ2-1; TRBD2 aligns across 9 bases. From germline, CDR1 is SGHRS and CDR2 YFSETQ. Germline trimming cut 0 bases from V and 3 bases from J; bases unmatched to any gene: 1. This CDR3 is built from 15 residues.